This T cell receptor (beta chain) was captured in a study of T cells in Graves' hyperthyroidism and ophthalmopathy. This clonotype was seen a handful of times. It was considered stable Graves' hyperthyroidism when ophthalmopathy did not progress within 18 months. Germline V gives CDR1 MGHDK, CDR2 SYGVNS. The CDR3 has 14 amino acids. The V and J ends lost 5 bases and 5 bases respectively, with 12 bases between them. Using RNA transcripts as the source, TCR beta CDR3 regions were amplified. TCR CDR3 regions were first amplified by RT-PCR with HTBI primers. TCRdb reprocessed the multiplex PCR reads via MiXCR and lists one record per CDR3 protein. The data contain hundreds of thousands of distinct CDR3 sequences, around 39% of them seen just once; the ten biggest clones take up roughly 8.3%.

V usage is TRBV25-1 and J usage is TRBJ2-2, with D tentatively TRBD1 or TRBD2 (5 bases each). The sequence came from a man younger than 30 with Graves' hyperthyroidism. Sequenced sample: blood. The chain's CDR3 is CASSFSRETGELFF. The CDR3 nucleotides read TGTGCCAGCAGTTTCAGCAGGGAGACCGGGGAGCTGTTTTTT. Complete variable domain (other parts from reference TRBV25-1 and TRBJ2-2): EADIYQTPRYLVIGTGKKITLECSQTMGHDKMYWYQQDPGMELHLIHYSYGVNSTEKGDLSSESTVSRIRTEHFPLTLESARPSHTSQYLCASSFSRETGELFFGEGSRLTVL.